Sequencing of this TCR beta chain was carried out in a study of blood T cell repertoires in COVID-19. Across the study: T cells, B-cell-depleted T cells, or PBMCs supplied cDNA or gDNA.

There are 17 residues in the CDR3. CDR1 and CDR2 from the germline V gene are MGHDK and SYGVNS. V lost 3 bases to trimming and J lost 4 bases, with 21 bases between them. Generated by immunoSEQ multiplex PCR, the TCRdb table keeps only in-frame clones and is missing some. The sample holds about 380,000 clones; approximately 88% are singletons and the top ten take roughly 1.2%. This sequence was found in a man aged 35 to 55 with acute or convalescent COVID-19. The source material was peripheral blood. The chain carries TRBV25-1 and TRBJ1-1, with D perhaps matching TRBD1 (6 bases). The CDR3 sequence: CASSDPVGGGAGTEAFF. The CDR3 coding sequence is TGTGCCAGCAGTGACCCCGTCGGCGGGGGGGCGGGCACTGAAGCTTTCTTT.